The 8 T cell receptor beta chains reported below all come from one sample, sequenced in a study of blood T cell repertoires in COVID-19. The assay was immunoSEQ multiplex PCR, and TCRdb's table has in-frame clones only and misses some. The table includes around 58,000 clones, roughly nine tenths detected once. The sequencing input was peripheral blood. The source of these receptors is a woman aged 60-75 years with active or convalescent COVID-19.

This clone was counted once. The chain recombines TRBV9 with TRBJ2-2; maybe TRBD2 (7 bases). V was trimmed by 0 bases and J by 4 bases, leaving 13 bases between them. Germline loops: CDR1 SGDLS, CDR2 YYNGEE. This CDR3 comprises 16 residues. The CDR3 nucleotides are TGTGCCAGCAGCGTAGCTGGAGGGGGGGTCACCGGGGAGCTGTTTTTT. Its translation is CASSVAGGGVTGELFF.

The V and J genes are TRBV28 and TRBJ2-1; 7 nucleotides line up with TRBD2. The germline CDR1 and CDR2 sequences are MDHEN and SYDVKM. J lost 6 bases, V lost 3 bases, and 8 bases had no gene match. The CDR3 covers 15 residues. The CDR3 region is CASSFGGEGRNEQFF. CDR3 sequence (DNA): TGTGCCAGCAGTTTTGGGGGGGAGGGCCGCAATGAGCAGTTCTTC.

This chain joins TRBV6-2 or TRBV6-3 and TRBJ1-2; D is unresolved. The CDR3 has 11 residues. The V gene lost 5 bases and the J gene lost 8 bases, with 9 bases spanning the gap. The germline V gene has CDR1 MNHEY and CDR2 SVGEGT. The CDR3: CASSGHSGYTF. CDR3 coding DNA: TGTGCCAGCAGTGGGCATTCCGGCTACACCTTC.

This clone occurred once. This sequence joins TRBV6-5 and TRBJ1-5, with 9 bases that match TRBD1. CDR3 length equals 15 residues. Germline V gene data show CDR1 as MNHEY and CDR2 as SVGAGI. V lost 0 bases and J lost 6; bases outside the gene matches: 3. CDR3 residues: CASSYSQGAGQPQHF. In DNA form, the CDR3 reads TGTGCCAGCAGTTACTCACAGGGGGCGGGTCAGCCCCAGCATTTT.

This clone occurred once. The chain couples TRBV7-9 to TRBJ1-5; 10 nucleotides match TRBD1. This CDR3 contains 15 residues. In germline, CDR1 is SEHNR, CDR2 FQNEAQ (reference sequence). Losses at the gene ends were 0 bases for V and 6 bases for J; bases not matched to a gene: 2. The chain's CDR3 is CASSLATGGGQPQHF. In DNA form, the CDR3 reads TGTGCCAGCAGCTTAGCGACAGGGGGCGGTCAGCCCCAGCATTTT.

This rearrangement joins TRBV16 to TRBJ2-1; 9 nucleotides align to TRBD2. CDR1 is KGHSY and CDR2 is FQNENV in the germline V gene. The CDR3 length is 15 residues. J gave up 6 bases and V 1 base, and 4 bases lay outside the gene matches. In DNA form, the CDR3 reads TGTGCCAGCAGCCAATTGACTAGCGGACTCAATGAGCAGTTCTTC. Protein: CASSQLTSGLNEQFF.

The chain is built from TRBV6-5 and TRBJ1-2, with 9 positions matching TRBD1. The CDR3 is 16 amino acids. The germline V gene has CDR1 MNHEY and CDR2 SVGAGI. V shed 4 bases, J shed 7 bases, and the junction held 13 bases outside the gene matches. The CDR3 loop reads CASSFGLGQGLPGYTF. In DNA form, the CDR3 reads TGTGCCAGCAGTTTCGGGTTGGGACAGGGCCTACCTGGCTACACCTTC.

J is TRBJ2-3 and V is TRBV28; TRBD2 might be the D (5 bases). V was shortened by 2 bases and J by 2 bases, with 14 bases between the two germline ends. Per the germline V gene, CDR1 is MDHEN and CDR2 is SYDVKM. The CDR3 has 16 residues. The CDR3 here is CASSLRLAHNTDTQYF. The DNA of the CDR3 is TGTGCCAGCAGTTTAAGGCTAGCACATAACACAGATACGCAGTATTTT. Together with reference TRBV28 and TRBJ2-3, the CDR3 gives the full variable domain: DVKVTQSSRYLVKRTGEKVFLECVQDMDHENMFWYRQDPGLGLRLIYFSYDVKMKEKGDIPEGYSVSREKKERFSLILESASTNQTSMYLCASSLRLAHNTDTQYFGPGTRLTVL.